This T cell receptor (beta chain) was retrieved from a study of blood T cell repertoires in COVID-19. Overall study context: COVID-19 samples collected from the United States, Italy and Spain covered acute and convalescent phases.

Individuals aged roughly 18 to 100 years were recruited from 24 US areas. With 1 base clipped from V and 3 bases from J, the junction kept 4 bases outside the gene matches. Germline lookup yields CDR1 MDHEN and CDR2 SYDVKM. The CDR3 runs 16 residues. In the study's own analysis: Quantification of nucleated cells was approximated via reference gene primer amplification. Assay used: immunoSEQ multiplex PCR; TCRdb lists only in-frame clones, some missing. D and trimming were read from the DNA, whereas the V and J calls and clone size are those reported in that table. Here the sample spans some 210,000 clones, roughly four fifths being singletons. This clone was counted once.

The source of this sequence is a man in his forties who had recovered from COVID-19. This chain joins TRBV28 and TRBJ2-3; TRBD2 agrees at 10 bases. Sequencing used PBMCs or T cells enriched from blood (not recorded which). The CDR3 DNA sequence: TGTGCCAGCAGTTTATCGGGACTAGCGAGTACAGATACGCAGTATTTT. Protein sequence: CASSLSGLASTDTQYF.